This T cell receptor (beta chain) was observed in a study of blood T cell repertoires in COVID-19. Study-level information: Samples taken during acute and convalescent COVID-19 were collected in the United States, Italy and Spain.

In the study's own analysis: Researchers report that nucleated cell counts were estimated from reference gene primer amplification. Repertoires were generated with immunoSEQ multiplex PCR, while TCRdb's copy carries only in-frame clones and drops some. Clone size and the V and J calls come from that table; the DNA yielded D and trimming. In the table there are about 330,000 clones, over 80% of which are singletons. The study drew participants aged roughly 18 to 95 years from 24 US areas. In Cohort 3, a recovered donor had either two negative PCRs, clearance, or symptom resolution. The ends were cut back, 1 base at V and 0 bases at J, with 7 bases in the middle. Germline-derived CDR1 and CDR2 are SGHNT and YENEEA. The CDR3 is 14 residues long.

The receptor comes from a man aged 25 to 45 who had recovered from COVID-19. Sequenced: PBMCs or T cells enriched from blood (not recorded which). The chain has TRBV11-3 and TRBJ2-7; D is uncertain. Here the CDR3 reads CASSLGASSYEQYF. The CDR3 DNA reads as TGTGCCAGCAGCTTAGGGGCGAGCTCCTACGAGCAGTACTTC.